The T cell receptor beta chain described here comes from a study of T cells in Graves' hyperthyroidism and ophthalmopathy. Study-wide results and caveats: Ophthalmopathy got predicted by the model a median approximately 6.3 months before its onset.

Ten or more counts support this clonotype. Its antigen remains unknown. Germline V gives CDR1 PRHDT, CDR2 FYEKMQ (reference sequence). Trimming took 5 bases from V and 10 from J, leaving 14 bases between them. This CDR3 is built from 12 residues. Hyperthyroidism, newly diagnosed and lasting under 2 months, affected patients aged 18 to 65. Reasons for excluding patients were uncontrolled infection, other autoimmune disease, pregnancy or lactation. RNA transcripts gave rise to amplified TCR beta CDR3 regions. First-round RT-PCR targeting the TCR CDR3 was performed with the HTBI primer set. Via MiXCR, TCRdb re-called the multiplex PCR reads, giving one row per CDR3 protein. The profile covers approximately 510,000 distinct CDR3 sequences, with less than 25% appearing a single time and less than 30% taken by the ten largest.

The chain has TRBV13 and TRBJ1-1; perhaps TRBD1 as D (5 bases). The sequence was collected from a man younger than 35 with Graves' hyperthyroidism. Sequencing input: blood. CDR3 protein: CASSQGRVGAFF. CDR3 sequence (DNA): TGTGCCAGCAGCCAGGGACGGGTGGGAGCTTTCTTT.